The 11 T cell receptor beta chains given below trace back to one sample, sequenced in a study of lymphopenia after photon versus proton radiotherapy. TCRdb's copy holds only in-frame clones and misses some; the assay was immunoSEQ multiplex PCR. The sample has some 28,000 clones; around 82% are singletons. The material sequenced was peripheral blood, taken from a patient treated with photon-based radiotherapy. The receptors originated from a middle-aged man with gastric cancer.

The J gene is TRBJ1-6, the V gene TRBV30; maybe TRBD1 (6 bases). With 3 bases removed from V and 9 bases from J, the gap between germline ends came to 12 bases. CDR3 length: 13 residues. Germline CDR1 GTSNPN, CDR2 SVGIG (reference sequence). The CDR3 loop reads CAWSRDTVSPLHF. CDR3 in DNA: TGTGCCTGGAGCCGGGACACCGTTTCACCCCTCCACTTT.

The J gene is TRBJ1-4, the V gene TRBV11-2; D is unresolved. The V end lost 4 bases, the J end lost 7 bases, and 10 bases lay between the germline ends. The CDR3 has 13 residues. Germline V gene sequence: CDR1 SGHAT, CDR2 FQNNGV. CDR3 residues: CASSSLRVEKLFF. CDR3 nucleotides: TGTGCCAGCAGCTCCCTTAGGGTTGAAAAACTGTTTTTT. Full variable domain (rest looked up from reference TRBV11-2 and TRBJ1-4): EAGVAQSPRYKIIEKRQSVAFWCNPISGHATLYWYQQILGQGPKLLIQFQNNGVVDDSQLPKDRFSAERLKGVDSTLKIQPAKLEDSAVYLCASSSLRVEKLFFGSGTQLSVL.

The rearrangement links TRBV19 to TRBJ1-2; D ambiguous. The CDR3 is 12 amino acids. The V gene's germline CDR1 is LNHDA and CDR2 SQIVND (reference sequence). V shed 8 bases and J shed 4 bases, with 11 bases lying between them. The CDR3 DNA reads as TGTGCCAGTGCAGAGACCTTCTATGGCTACACCTTC. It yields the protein CASAETFYGYTF.

CDR3 residues: CAWRQAANEKLFF. The CDR3 DNA is TGTGCCTGGAGACAGGCCGCTAATGAAAAACTGTTTTTT. The rearrangement uses TRBV30 and TRBJ1-4; TRBD1 is a possible D gene (5 bases). This CDR3 comprises 13 residues. CDR1 and CDR2 from the germline V gene are GTSNPN and SVGIG (reference sequence). V was clipped by 3 bases and J by 3 bases, with 8 bases between them. Drawing the rest from reference TRBV30 and TRBJ1-4, the complete variable domain is SQTIHQWPATLVQPVGSPLSLECTVEGTSNPNLYWYRQAAGRGLQLLFYSVGIGQISSEVPQNLSASRPQDRQFILSSKKLLLSDSGFYLCAWRQAANEKLFFGSGTQLSVL.

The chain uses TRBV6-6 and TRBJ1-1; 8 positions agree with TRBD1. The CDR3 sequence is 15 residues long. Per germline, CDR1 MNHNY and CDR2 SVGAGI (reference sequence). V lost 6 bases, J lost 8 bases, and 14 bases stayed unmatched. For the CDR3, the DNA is TGTGCCAGCAGCACTCGGACAGGGCGGAAAGGGGAAGCTTTCTTT. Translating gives CASSTRTGRKGEAFF.

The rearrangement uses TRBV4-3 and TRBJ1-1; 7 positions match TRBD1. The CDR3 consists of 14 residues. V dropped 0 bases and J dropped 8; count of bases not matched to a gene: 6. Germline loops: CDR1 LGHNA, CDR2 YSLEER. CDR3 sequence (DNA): TGCGCCAGCAGCCAAGATATTTTAGGGGGCGAAGCTTTCTTT. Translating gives CASSQDILGGEAFF.

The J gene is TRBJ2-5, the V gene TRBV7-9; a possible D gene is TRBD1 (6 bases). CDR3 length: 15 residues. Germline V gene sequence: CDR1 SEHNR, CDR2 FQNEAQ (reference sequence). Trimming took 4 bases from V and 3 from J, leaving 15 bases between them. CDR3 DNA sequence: TGTGCCAGCAGCTCATACAGGGAATCTGAAGAGACCCAGTACTTC. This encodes CASSSYRESEETQYF.

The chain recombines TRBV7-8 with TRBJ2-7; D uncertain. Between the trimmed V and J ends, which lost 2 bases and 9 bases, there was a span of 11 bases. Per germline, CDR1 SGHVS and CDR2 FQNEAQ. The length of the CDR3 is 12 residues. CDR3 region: CASSLTRSGQYF. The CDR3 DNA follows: TGTGCCAGCAGCTTAACGCGATCGGGGCAGTACTTC.

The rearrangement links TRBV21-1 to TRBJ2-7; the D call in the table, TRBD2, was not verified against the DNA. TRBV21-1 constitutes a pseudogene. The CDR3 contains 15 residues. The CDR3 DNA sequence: TGTGCCAGCAGCAAACCAAACCGGGTCTCCTACGAGCAGTACTTC. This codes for CASSKPNRVSYEQYF.

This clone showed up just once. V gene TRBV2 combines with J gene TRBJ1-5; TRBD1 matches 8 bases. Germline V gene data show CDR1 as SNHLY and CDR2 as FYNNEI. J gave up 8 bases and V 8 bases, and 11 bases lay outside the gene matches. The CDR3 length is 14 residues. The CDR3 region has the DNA TGTGCCAGCGCCCGAGGACAGGGAAGGGAGCCCCAGCATTTT. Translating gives CASARGQGREPQHF. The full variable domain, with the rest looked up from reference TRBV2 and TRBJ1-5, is EPEVTQTPSHQVTQMGQEVILRCVPISNHLYFYWYRQILGQKVEFLVSFYNNEISEKSEIFDDQFSVERPDGSNFTLKIRSTKLEDSAMYFCASARGQGREPQHFGDGTRLSIL.

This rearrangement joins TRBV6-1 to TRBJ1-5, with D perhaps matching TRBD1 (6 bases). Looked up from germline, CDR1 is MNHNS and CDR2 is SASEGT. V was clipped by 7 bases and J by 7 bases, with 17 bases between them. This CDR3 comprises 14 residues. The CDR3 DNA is TGTGCCAGCAAGAGACAGGAGGGATTCCAGCCCCAGCATTTT. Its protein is CASKRQEGFQPQHF.